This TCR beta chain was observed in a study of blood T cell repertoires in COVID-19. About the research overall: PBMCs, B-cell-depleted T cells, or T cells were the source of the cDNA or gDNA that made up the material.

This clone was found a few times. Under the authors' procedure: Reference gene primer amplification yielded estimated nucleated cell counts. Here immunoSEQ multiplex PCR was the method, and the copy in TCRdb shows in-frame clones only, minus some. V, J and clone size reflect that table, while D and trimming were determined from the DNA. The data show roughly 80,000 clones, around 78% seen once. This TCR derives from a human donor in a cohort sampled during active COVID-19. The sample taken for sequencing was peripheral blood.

CDR3: CASSSFGGALGGEQFF. As DNA, the CDR3 is TGTGCCAGCAGTTCCTTTGGCGGAGCTCTAGGGGGTGAGCAGTTCTTC. The chain carries TRBV6-2 or TRBV6-3 and TRBJ2-1, with a weak D call TRBD1 (6 bases). There are 16 residues in the CDR3. V lost 4 bases, J lost 9 bases, and 22 bases lay in between. Germline CDR1 and CDR2: MNHEY and SVGEGT.